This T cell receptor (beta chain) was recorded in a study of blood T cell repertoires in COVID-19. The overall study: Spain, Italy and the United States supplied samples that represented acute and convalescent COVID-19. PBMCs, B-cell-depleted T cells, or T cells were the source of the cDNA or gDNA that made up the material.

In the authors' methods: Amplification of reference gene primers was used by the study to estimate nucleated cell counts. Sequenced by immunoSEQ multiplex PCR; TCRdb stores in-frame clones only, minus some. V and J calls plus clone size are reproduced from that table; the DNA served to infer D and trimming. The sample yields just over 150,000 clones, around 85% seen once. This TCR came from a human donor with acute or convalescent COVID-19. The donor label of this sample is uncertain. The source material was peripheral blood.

The CDR3 protein is CASTRGWGNQPQHF. The CDR3 DNA follows: TGTGCCAGCACCCGGGGGTGGGGGAATCAGCCCCAGCATTTT. The chain couples TRBV28 to TRBJ1-5; TRBD1 might be the D (5 bases). CDR1 and CDR2 (germline): MDHEN, SYDVKM. With 7 bases removed from V and 4 bases from J, the gap between germline ends came to 14 bases. The length of the CDR3 is 14 residues.